The rows below give T cell receptor beta chains drawn from one sample of a study of shared clonotypes between healthy human individuals. The repertoire was sequenced with immunoSEQ multiplex PCR; TCRdb's copy has only in-frame clones and lacks some. The sample records 1.5 million to 2.5 million clones, approximately 94% being singletons. The sequenced material came from naive CD8+ T cells sorted from blood. These receptors were obtained from a man younger than 30 in good health. CDR3s include the opening cysteine and the closing phenylalanine or tryptophan. The order of the fields is J gene, V gene, CDR3 length, D gene, clone size, CDR3 protein, CDR3 DNA. The D gene is left open where the match is weak. Rows give clone size only sometimes, using once, few, many, or a class for an expanded clone.

TRBJ1-5 | TRBV6-1 | 19 | . | . | CASSEAPESIGTNNQPQHF | TGTGCCAGCAGTGAAGCACCTGAATCTATCGGGACCAACAATCAGCCCCAGCATTTT
TRBJ2-1 | TRBV29-1 | 12 | . | . | CSGAGDGNEQFF | TGCAGCGGGGCCGGGGACGGGAATGAGCAGTTCTTC
TRBJ2-3 | TRBV5-6 | 14 | . | . | CASSWRDNTDTQYF | TGTGCCAGCAGCTGGCGGGACAACACAGATACGCAGTATTTT
TRBJ2-7 | TRBV6-5 | 16 | TRBD1 | . | CASSWGQGIGTVEQYF | TGTGCCAGCAGTTGGGGACAGGGAATTGGGACAGTCGAGCAGTACTTC
TRBJ2-7 | TRBV30 | 12 | . | . | CAWSLETHEQYF | TGTGCCTGGAGTCTGGAGACCCACGAGCAGTACTTC
TRBJ1-2 | TRBV5-6 | 16 | . | . | CASSLAEGTAAYGYTF | TGTGCCAGCAGCTTGGCCGAGGGGACTGCCGCTTATGGCTACACCTTC
TRBJ2-5 | TRBV2 | 16 | . | . | CASSTSGVIHQETQYF | TGTGCCAGCAGTACGTCCGGGGTCATCCACCAAGAGACCCAGTACTTC
TRBJ2-5 | TRBV27 | 16 | . | . | CASSLGVRPKSETQYF | TGTGCCAGCAGTTTAGGGGTACGGCCCAAATCCGAAACCCAGTACTTC
TRBJ2-5 | TRBV13 | 16 | TRBD2 | . | CASSLLSRGGQETQYF | TGTGCCAGCAGCTTATTGAGCCGGGGGGGCCAAGAGACCCAGTACTTC
TRBJ2-7 | TRBV13 | 15 | TRBD1 | . | CASSRRTGGFHEQYF | TGTGCCAGCAGCAGGCGGACAGGGGGCTTCCACGAGCAGTACTTC
TRBJ2-7 | TRBV5-5 | 13 | . | . | CASSLEGNYEQYF | TGTGCCAGCAGCTTGGAGGGTAACTACGAGCAGTACTTC
TRBJ2-3 | TRBV5-4 | 14 | . | . | CASSLDQYTDTQYF | TGTGCCAGCAGCTTGGATCAGTACACAGATACGCAGTATTTT
TRBJ2-1 | TRBV28 | 12 | . | . | CASRPSYNEQFF | TGTGCCAGCAGACCCTCCTACAATGAGCAGTTCTTC
TRBJ1-5 | TRBV10-3 | 17 | TRBD1 | . | CAISESGTGGSNQPQHF | TGTGCCATCAGTGAGTCGGGGACAGGGGGGTCCAATCAGCCCCAGCATTTT
TRBJ2-3 | TRBV4-3 | 13 | . | . | CASSQDRGDTQYF | TGCGCCAGCAGCCAAGATCGTGGAGATACGCAGTATTTT
TRBJ2-7 | TRBV4-3 | 15 | . | . | CASSQERTEVYEQYF | TGCGCCAGCAGCCAAGAGAGGACAGAGGTCTACGAGCAGTACTTC
TRBJ2-3 | TRBV27 | 16 | TRBD2 | . | CASKPRLATSTDTQYF | TGTGCCAGCAAACCCAGACTAGCGACTAGCACAGATACGCAGTATTTT
TRBJ2-3 | TRBV7-9 | 16 | TRBD2 | . | CASSLSLAGGPDTQYF | TGTGCCAGCAGCTTATCTCTAGCGGGGGGGCCAGATACGCAGTATTTT
TRBJ2-3 | TRBV30 | 14 | . | once | CAWRTLSRTDTQYF | TGTGCCTGGAGGACCCTTTCCCGCACAGATACGCAGTATTTT
TRBJ2-5 | TRBV13 | 13 | . | . | CASRDEPQETQYF | TGTGCCAGCAGGGACGAGCCCCAAGAGACCCAGTACTTC
TRBJ1-4 | TRBV27 | 15 | TRBD1 | . | CASSAPGQGQEKLFF | TGTGCCAGCAGTGCGCCGGGACAGGGGCAAGAAAAACTGTTTTTT
TRBJ2-2 | TRBV5-4 | 14 | TRBD1 | . | CASNDRGGTGELFF | TGTGCCAGCAACGACAGGGGGGGCACCGGGGAGCTGTTTTTT
TRBJ2-7 | TRBV29-1 | 15 | . | once | CSVEDPGRGPYEQYF | TGCAGCGTTGAAGACCCCGGGCGGGGACCCTACGAGCAGTACTTC
TRBJ2-7 | TRBV6-6 | 16 | TRBD1 | . | CASSYSLGTATYEQYF | TGTGCCAGCAGTTACAGTCTCGGGACAGCCACCTACGAGCAGTACTTC
TRBJ1-1 | TRBV6-5 | 15 | . | . | CASSYSQGPGTEAFF | TGTGCCAGCAGTTACTCGCAGGGCCCGGGCACTGAAGCTTTCTTT
TRBJ2-6 | TRBV11-2 | 14 | . | . | CASSIPFGANVLTF | TGTGCCAGCAGTATTCCATTCGGGGCCAACGTCCTGACTTTC
TRBJ2-5 | TRBV18 | 15 | . | . | CASSPKGSYQETQYF | TGTGCCAGCTCACCGAAGGGTTCGTACCAAGAGACCCAGTACTTC
TRBJ2-1 | TRBV14 | 16 | . | . | CASSQEELGPYNEQFF | TGTGCCAGCAGCCAAGAGGAGTTAGGCCCTTACAATGAGCAGTTCTTC
TRBJ2-5 | TRBV6-5 | 13 | . | . | CASSDQTEETQYF | TGTGCCAGCAGTGACCAGACGGAAGAGACCCAGTACTTC
TRBJ2-1 | TRBV27 | 13 | . | once | CASSLEGDNEQFF | TGTGCCAGCAGTTTAGAGGGGGACAATGAGCAGTTCTTC
TRBJ2-7 | TRBV4-1 | 14 | . | . | CASSQIDNSYEQYF | TGCGCCAGCAGCCAAATAGACAACTCCTACGAGCAGTACTTC
TRBJ2-7 | TRBV6-5 | 13 | . | . | CGSMDQNSYEQYF | TGTGGGTCTATGGACCAAAACTCCTACGAGCAGTACTTC
TRBJ1-6 | TRBV4-3 | 15 | . | . | CASSQDRGVESPLHF | TGCGCCAGCAGCCAAGATCGGGGAGTTGAATCACCCCTCCACTTT
TRBJ2-7 | TRBV6-5 | 13 | TRBD2 | . | CASSYFRGGEQYF | TGTGCCAGCAGTTACTTCCGCGGGGGGGAGCAGTACTTC
TRBJ2-2 | TRBV18 | 24 | . | . | CASSPSVGDRQGYLVAKNTGELFF | TGTGCCAGCTCACCCTCGGTGGGAGATCGGCAGGGTTATCTCGTTGCCAAGAACACCGGGGAGCTGTTTTTT
TRBJ2-3 | TRBV19 | 16 | TRBD2 | . | CASSIVASGSTDTQYF | TGTGCCAGTAGTATAGTTGCTAGCGGGTCAACAGATACGCAGTATTTT
TRBJ2-7 | TRBV7-9 | 15 | . | . | CASSLGRVGAYEQYF | TGTGCCAGCAGCTTGGGCAGGGTTGGGGCCTACGAGCAGTACTTC
TRBJ2-7 | TRBV9 | 14 | . | . | CASSVGPSSYEQYF | TGTGCCAGCAGCGTGGGGCCGAGCTCCTACGAGCAGTACTTC
TRBJ1-1 | TRBV5-4 | 15 | . | . | CASSFEGPMNTEAFF | TGTGCCAGCAGCTTTGAGGGCCCAATGAACACTGAAGCTTTCTTT
TRBJ2-5 | TRBV10-1 | 14 | . | . | CASSEWDLPETQYF | TGCGCCAGCAGTGAGTGGGACTTACCAGAGACCCAGTACTTC
TRBJ2-7 | TRBV2 | 13 | . | . | CASSEFGPSGQYF | TGTGCCAGCAGTGAATTTGGGCCCTCCGGGCAGTACTTC
TRBJ2-6 | TRBV7-9 | 13 | . | . | CASSFPLANVLTF | TGTGCCAGCAGCTTCCCACTGGCCAACGTCCTGACTTTC
TRBJ1-1 | TRBV7-9 | 14 | . | once | CASSTPGADTEAFF | TGTGCCAGCAGCACCCCCGGGGCGGACACTGAAGCTTTCTTT
TRBJ1-4 | TRBV30 | 14 | . | . | CAWSEKGSNEKLFF | TGTGCCTGGAGTGAGAAGGGTTCGAATGAAAAACTGTTTTTT
TRBJ1-5 | TRBV10-3 | 16 | TRBD1 | . | CAVDRDRGSVNQPQHF | TGTGCCGTCGATCGGGACAGGGGGTCTGTCAATCAGCCCCAGCATTTT
TRBJ1-6 | TRBV14 | 14 | . | . | CASSPGGSNSPLHF | TGTGCCAGCAGCCCGGGAGGTTCAAATTCACCCCTCCACTTT
TRBJ2-3 | TRBV27 | 17 | TRBD2 | . | CASSPSSGESLTDTQYF | TGTGCCAGCAGTCCCTCTAGCGGGGAATCGCTCACAGATACGCAGTATTTT
TRBJ2-5 | TRBV30 | 16 | TRBD1 | . | CAWSASEEGGGETQYF | TGTGCCTGGAGTGCCTCTGAGGAAGGGGGCGGGGAGACCCAGTACTTC
TRBJ2-7 | TRBV4-2 | 15 | TRBD1 | . | CASSQERQGAYEQYF | TGTGCCAGCAGCCAAGAGCGGCAGGGGGCCTACGAGCAGTACTTC
TRBJ2-7 | TRBV2 | 15 | TRBD2 | . | CASGRSGTSSYEQYF | TGTGCCAGCGGGCGCTCCGGGACTAGCTCCTACGAGCAGTACTTC
TRBJ1-5 | TRBV30 | 15 | . | . | CAWSPPGPFNQPQHF | TGTGCCTGGAGTCCCCCCGGACCCTTCAATCAGCCCCAGCATTTT
TRBJ2-3 | TRBV7-2 | 16 | TRBD1 | . | CASSSPGQGWADTQYF | TGTGCCAGCAGCTCGCCGGGACAGGGCTGGGCAGATACGCAGTATTTT
TRBJ2-3 | TRBV9 | 15 | . | . | CASSVGTSSTDTQYF | TGTGCCAGCAGCGTAGGGACCTCTAGCACAGATACGCAGTATTTT
TRBJ2-1 | TRBV7-9 | 12 | TRBD2 | . | CASSGILNEQFF | TGTGCCAGTAGCGGGATCCTCAATGAGCAGTTCTTC
TRBJ2-1 | TRBV7-9 | 15 | . | . | CASSFPVAGANEQFF | TGTGCCAGCAGCTTCCCGGTTGCGGGGGCCAATGAGCAGTTCTTC
TRBJ1-1 | TRBV10-2 | 16 | TRBD1 | . | CASSASDRAENTEAFF | TGCGCCAGCTCTGCCTCGGACAGGGCGGAGAACACTGAAGCTTTCTTT
TRBJ2-7 | TRBV27 | 15 | . | . | CASSLWQGAAYEQYF | TGTGCCAGCAGTTTATGGCAGGGCGCTGCCTACGAGCAGTACTTC